One sample yielded the 29 T cell receptor beta chains listed below, sequenced in a study of shared clonotypes between healthy human individuals. TCRdb's table, derived via immunoSEQ multiplex PCR, lists solely in-frame clones and lacks some. Of about 2.4 million clones listed, more than 85% are singletons. What was sequenced was naive CD4+ T cells from PBMCs. As to subset: CD45RA+ positively selected. These receptors were obtained from a man aged 18 to 29 in good health. Some clones in this sample may be carry-over from other donors' samples.

This clone has a single count. The rearrangement joins TRBV11-2 to TRBJ2-7, with 12 nucleotides matching TRBD2. Per germline, CDR1 SGHAT and CDR2 FQNNGV. The V and J ends lost 5 bases and 6 bases, in that order; junction bases with no gene match: 20. The CDR3 is made up of 19 amino acids. The CDR3 bases are TGTGCCAGCAGCCTCCTCTCTTCGGGGCTAGCGGGAGGGCGTGGCGAGCAGTACTTC. Protein sequence: CASSLLSSGLAGGRGEQYF.

The chain is built from TRBV5-6 and TRBJ2-7; D gene unclear. The CDR3 is 14 amino acids. V was pared by 0 bases and J by 3 bases, with 10 bases between. Looked up from germline, CDR1 is SGHDT and CDR2 is YYEEEE. The CDR3 reads CASSLEARYYEQYF. CDR3 nucleotides: TGTGCCAGCAGCTTGGAGGCCAGGTACTACGAGCAGTACTTC.

V and J are TRBV11-2 and TRBJ1-2, with D possibly TRBD1 on 5 matching bases. Germline CDR1 reads SGHAT; CDR2 reads FQNNGV. The V end lost 5 bases, the J end lost 5 bases, and 21 bases lay between the germline ends. CDR3 length: 16 residues. The CDR3 loop reads CASSHHGAQDGYGYTF. In nucleotides, the CDR3 is TGTGCCAGCAGCCACCACGGGGCCCAGGACGGGTATGGCTACACCTTC. The whole variable domain, filled in from reference TRBV11-2 and TRBJ1-2, reads EAGVAQSPRYKIIEKRQSVAFWCNPISGHATLYWYQQILGQGPKLLIQFQNNGVVDDSQLPKDRFSAERLKGVDSTLKIQPAKLEDSAVYLCASSHHGAQDGYGYTFGSGTRLTVV.

The chain recombines TRBV7-8 with TRBJ1-4; TRBD1 aligns across 9 bases. Germline V gene sequence: CDR1 SGHVS, CDR2 FQNEAQ. J gave up 8 bases and V 4 bases, and 8 bases lay outside the gene matches. The CDR3 spans 15 residues. This chain's CDR3 is CASSSGQGIPEKLFF. The CDR3 bases are TGTGCCAGCAGCTCCGGACAGGGGATTCCGGAAAAACTGTTTTTT.

The chain joins TRBV6-5 to TRBJ2-2, with TRBD1 identical over 12 bases. V dropped 6 bases and J dropped 4; count of bases not matched to a gene: 3. The CDR3 is 15 amino acids. Germline lookup yields CDR1 MNHEY and CDR2 SVGAGI. The CDR3 DNA is TGTGCCAGCAGGTGGGGACAGGGGGCCACCGGGGAGCTGTTTTTT. Residues: CASRWGQGATGELFF.

V is TRBV29-1 and J is TRBJ1-2; D possibly corresponds to TRBD1 (5 bases). The CDR3 covers 16 residues. V was clipped by 7 bases and J by 3 bases, with 24 bases between them. From germline, CDR1 is SQVTM and CDR2 ANQGSEA. The chain's CDR3 is CSAEGSVRGSDYGYTF. CDR3 nucleotide sequence: TGCAGCGCCGAAGGGTCAGTGAGGGGATCGGACTATGGCTACACCTTC. Full variable domain (missing parts from reference TRBV29-1 and TRBJ1-2): SAVISQKPSRDICQRGTSLTIQCQVDSQVTMMFWYRQQPGQSLTLIATANQGSEATYESGFVIDKFPISRPNLTFSTLTVSNMSPEDSSIYLCSAEGSVRGSDYGYTFGSGTRLTVV.

The CDR3 reads CASSLRTSVKETQYF. CDR3 coding DNA: TGTGCCAGCAGCTTACGGACTAGCGTGAAGGAGACCCAGTACTTC. The chain joins TRBV7-9 to TRBJ2-5, with 9 nucleotides matching TRBD2. From germline, CDR1 is SEHNR and CDR2 FQNEAQ (reference sequence). The CDR3 contains 15 residues. The trim removed 2 bases at V and 5 bases at J, leaving 6 bases unmatched.

V gene TRBV5-1 combines with J gene TRBJ2-1; 7 nucleotides line up with TRBD2. The trim removed 4 bases at V and 7 bases at J, leaving 17 bases unmatched. The V gene's germline CDR1 is SGHRS and CDR2 YFSETQ. The CDR3 runs 17 residues. CDR3 sequence (DNA): TGCGCCAGCAGCCCGGGAGGTGGGCGGGAGATGGTTAATGAGCAGTTCTTC. It specifies CASSPGGGREMVNEQFF.

This chain joins TRBV19 and TRBJ2-1; a weak D match, TRBD2 (6 bases). The CDR3 has 11 residues. V lost 6 bases and J 13 bases, leaving 13 bases between the germline ends. Germline V gene sequence: CDR1 LNHDA, CDR2 SQIVND (reference sequence). CDR3 nucleotide sequence: TGTGCCAGTAGCTCACTAGCCCGACAGTTCTTC. It codes for CASSSLARQFF. The variable domain in full, completed from reference TRBV19 and TRBJ2-1, reads DGGITQSPKYLFRKEGQNVTLSCEQNLNHDAMYWYRQDPGQGLRLIYYSQIVNDFQKGDIAEGYSVSREKKESFPLTVTSAQKNPTAFYLCASSSLARQFFGPGTRLTVL.

V gene TRBV11-2 combines with J gene TRBJ2-7; the match to TRBD2 covers 9 bases. From germline, CDR1 is SGHAT and CDR2 FQNNGV. CDR3 length: 13 residues. The junction had 5 bases not matched to a gene; V was cut back by 5 bases and J by 6 bases. The chain's CDR3 is CASSRGGAREQYF. The DNA for the CDR3 is TGTGCCAGCAGCCGCGGGGGGGCACGCGAGCAGTACTTC.

The rearrangement uses TRBV28 and TRBJ1-1; no firm D call. Germline V gene data show CDR1 as MDHEN and CDR2 as SYDVKM. The V gene lost 5 bases and the J gene lost 1 base, with 14 bases spanning the gap. This CDR3 has 15 residues. CDR3 sequence (DNA): TGTGCCAGCAGTGACACCTGGACGGGGAACACTGAAGCTTTCTTT. Translated, it gives CASSDTWTGNTEAFF.

The chain uses TRBV9 and TRBJ2-3; the D gene is possibly TRBD1 (6 bases). Germline CDR1 reads SGDLS; CDR2 reads YYNGEE. There are 14 residues in the CDR3. V lost 4 bases and J lost 2, with 11 bases in between. The CDR3 protein is CASSPTGHTDTQYF. The CDR3, as DNA: TGTGCCAGCAGCCCGACAGGACACACAGATACGCAGTATTTT.

In its sample, this clone was seen a few times. This chain joins TRBV7-3 and TRBJ1-2, with D hard to call. The germline V gene has CDR1 SGHTA and CDR2 FQGTGA. V was cut by 5 bases and J by 4 bases, with 8 bases left in between. The CDR3 sequence is 12 residues long. DNA for the CDR3: TGTGCCAGCAGCGACGGGTTCTATGGCTACACCTTC. Amino acid sequence: CASSDGFYGYTF.

The J gene is TRBJ2-3, the V gene TRBV7-9, with TRBD1 matching over 10 bases. Unmatched junction bases numbered 4, after V lost 4 bases and J lost 0 bases. The CDR3 extends over 16 amino acids. The germline gives CDR1 SEHNR, CDR2 FQNEAQ (reference sequence). CDR3 nucleotide sequence: TGTGCCAGCAGCTGGGGGGACAGGGGCAGCACAGATACGCAGTATTTT. This encodes CASSWGDRGSTDTQYF.

The J gene is TRBJ2-7, the V gene TRBV11-2; D assignment may be TRBD1 or TRBD2 (5 bases each). The V end was cut by 4 bases, the J end by 2 bases, with 12 bases between. This CDR3 region has 14 residues. The V gene's germline CDR1 is SGHAT and CDR2 FQNNGV. CDR3 sequence reads: CASSSRRGAYEQYF. The CDR3 bases are TGTGCCAGCAGCTCCAGACGAGGGGCCTACGAGCAGTACTTC.

The chain joins TRBV6-5 to TRBJ2-7; tentatively, D is TRBD1 (5 bases). V gave up 5 bases and J gave up 4 bases, with 9 bases separating them. This CDR3 comprises 12 residues. Germline-derived CDR1 and CDR2 are MNHEY and SVGAGI. The CDR3 sequence is CASSVTDYEQYF. For the CDR3, the DNA is TGTGCCAGCAGTGTGACAGATTACGAGCAGTACTTC.

The chain has TRBV11-2 and TRBJ2-5; the match to TRBD2 covers 12 bases. Germline CDR1 is SGHAT and CDR2 is FQNNGV. The trim removed 4 bases at V and 4 bases at J, leaving 10 bases unmatched. The CDR3 is 17 amino acids. CDR3 sequence (DNA): TGTGCCAGCAGCTCCGGGGACCTAGCGGGAGGGAGAGAGACCCAGTACTTC. This encodes CASSSGDLAGGRETQYF.

V is TRBV5-1 and J is TRBJ2-7; the match to TRBD1 covers 10 bases. J gave up 5 bases and V 4 bases, and 9 bases lay outside the gene matches. This CDR3 region has 15 residues. Looked up from germline, CDR1 is SGHRS and CDR2 is YFSETQ. CDR3 bases: TGCGCCAGCAGCCGGGGACAGGGGAAATTGGACGAGCAGTACTTC. Its translation is CASSRGQGKLDEQYF. Full variable domain (remainder filled in from reference TRBV5-1 and TRBJ2-7): KAGVTQTPRYLIKTRGQQVTLSCSPISGHRSVSWYQQTPGQGLQFLFEYFSETQRNKGNFPGRFSGRQFSNSRSEMNVSTLELGDSALYLCASSRGQGKLDEQYFGPGTRLTVT.

This clone was seen only a few times. The junction differs from germline at one of its ends, possibly a read error. At the DNA level, this CDR3 is encoded by other sequences in the same sample as well. Here the CDR3 reads CASSSNNEQFF. DNA of the CDR3: TGTGCCAGCAGCTCCAACAATGAGCAGTTCTTC. The chain links TRBV11-3 to TRBJ2-1; no reliable D call. The germline V gene encodes CDR1 SGHNT and CDR2 YENEEA. This CDR3 has 11 amino acids.

This rearrangement joins TRBV4-1 to TRBJ1-2, with TRBD1 identical over 7 bases. Germline V CDR1 and CDR2: MGHRA, YSYEKL. The V segment lost 1 base and the J segment 5 bases; nucleotides outside the gene matches: 10. The CDR3 covers 16 residues. The CDR3 is CASSQGGQPARYGYTF. The CDR3 DNA is TGCGCCAGCAGCCAAGGGGGACAGCCAGCTAGATATGGCTACACCTTC.

This rearrangement joins TRBV5-6 to TRBJ2-7; D gene ambiguous. This CDR3 region has 15 residues. Germline loops: CDR1 SGHDT, CDR2 YYEEEE. Deletions cut 0 bases from V and 5 bases from J, with 15 bases between. The CDR3 reads CASSLGVYPPDEQYF. The CDR3 DNA follows: TGTGCCAGCAGCTTGGGGGTCTACCCCCCCGACGAGCAGTACTTC.

The chain recombines TRBV28 with TRBJ2-7, with D perhaps TRBD2 (6 bases). Germline V CDR1 and CDR2: MDHEN, SYDVKM. The CDR3 spans 14 residues. V lost 8 bases and J lost 1, with 15 bases in between. CDR3 DNA sequence: TGTGCCAGCCGGCGGCGGGGTGGATCCTACGAGCAGTACTTC. Translated, it gives CASRRRGGSYEQYF.

J is TRBJ2-1 and V is TRBV18, with 9 bases fitting TRBD2. J lost 5 bases, V lost 4 bases, and 6 bases had no gene match. The CDR3 has 15 amino acids. CDR1 and CDR2 from the germline V gene are KGHSH and LQKENI. The CDR3 DNA reads TGTGCCAGCTCACGAGGGACTAGCAGCAACAATGAGCAGTTCTTC. This codes for CASSRGTSSNNEQFF.

The CDR3 here is CASSESWVYNQPQHF. The CDR3 coding sequence is TGTGCCAGCAGTGAAAGTTGGGTTTACAATCAGCCCCAGCATTTT. The chain joins TRBV2 to TRBJ1-5; D uncertain. V gave up 2 bases and J gave up 3 bases, with 11 bases separating them. The CDR3 is 15 residues long. Germline V gene data show CDR1 as SNHLY and CDR2 as FYNNEI.

The chain couples TRBV5-4 to TRBJ2-5; D unresolved. This CDR3 contains 16 residues. Deletions cut 0 bases from V and 7 bases from J, with 19 bases between. In germline, CDR1 is SGHNT, CDR2 YYREEE (reference sequence). The DNA for the CDR3 is TGTGCCAGCAGCTTGGGGAAAGGGCAACCGCGAGCGACCCAGTACTTC. It encodes CASSLGKGQPRATQYF.

The rearrangement links TRBV5-1 to TRBJ2-2; D gene uncertain. The CDR3 is made up of 15 amino acids. V lost 0 bases to trimming and J lost 2 bases, with 8 bases between them. Germline CDR1 SGHRS, CDR2 YFSETQ. For the CDR3, the DNA is TGCGCCAGCAGCTTGGAACAATCAAACACCGGGGAGCTGTTTTTT. Translating gives CASSLEQSNTGELFF.

V and J are TRBV27 and TRBJ1-5; D gene uncertain. This CDR3 has 16 amino acids. Germline values: CDR1 MNHEY, CDR2 SMNVEV (reference sequence). V lost 5 bases and J 0 bases, leaving 14 bases between the germline ends. CDR3 DNA sequence: TGTGCCAGCAGTCCATACACGGAATATAGCAATCAGCCCCAGCATTTT. Its translation is CASSPYTEYSNQPQHF.

The chain couples TRBV28 to TRBJ1-1; 7 bases map to TRBD1. The CDR3 consists of 14 residues. Germline loops: CDR1 MDHEN, CDR2 SYDVKM. Trimming cost V 4 bases and J 4 bases; bases outside gene matches: 6. The CDR3 coding sequence is TGTGCCAGCAGTTCGACAGGGTTGGGCACTGAAGCTTTCTTT. Its translation: CASSSTGLGTEAFF.

The V gene is TRBV6-6, the J gene TRBJ2-7, with D possibly being TRBD2 (5 bases). The CDR3 is 16 amino acids. Trimming removed 0 bases at V and 1 base at J, with 13 bases between. From germline, CDR1 is MNHNY and CDR2 SVGAGI (reference sequence). Here the CDR3 DNA reads TGTGCCAGCAGTTACTCGTGGGCCGGGAAATCCTACGAGCAGTACTTC. Translated, it gives CASSYSWAGKSYEQYF.